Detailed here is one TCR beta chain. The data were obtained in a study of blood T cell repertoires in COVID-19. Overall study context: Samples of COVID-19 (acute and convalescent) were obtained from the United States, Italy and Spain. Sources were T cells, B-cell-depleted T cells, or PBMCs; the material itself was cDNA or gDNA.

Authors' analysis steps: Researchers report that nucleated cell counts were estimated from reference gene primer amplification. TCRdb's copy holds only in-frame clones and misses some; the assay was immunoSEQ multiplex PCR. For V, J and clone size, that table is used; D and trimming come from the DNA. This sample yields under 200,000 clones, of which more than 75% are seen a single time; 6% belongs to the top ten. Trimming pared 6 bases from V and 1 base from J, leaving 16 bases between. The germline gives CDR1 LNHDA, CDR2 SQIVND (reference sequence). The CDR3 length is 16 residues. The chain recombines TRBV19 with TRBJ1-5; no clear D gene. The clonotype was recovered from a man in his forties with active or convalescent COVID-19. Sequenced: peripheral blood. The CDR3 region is CASRGSGVASNQPQHF. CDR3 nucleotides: TGTGCCAGTAGAGGTTCCGGGGTCGCAAGCAATCAGCCCCAGCATTTT.